This T cell receptor beta chain came from a study of vaccination and CD4 T cells after COVID-19. Study summary: Each individual in the study obtained two doses of BNT162b2 or mRNA-1273 vaccine. Taking of post-vaccine samples occurred a median about 70 days after dose two (range 14 to 241).

Sequence data for DNA of cultured CD4+ T cells were generated by the Oncomine TCR Beta short-read assay. Genomic DNA was isolated from cultured CD4+ T cells. TCRdb fed the PCR reads into MiXCR, producing one record per CDR3 protein. Of roughly 16,000 distinct CDR3 sequences in the sample, 65% to 85% were seen once. Treatment defined: roughly 11-day PBMC culture with coronavirus spike peptide pools or control peptides (ViraFEST assay). ViraFEST sequenced TCRs after peptide-pool expansion of antigen-specific T cells. Comment on this clonotype: What it recognizes is unknown.

Germline loops: CDR1 GTSNPN, CDR2 SVGIG (reference sequence). The V gene end was trimmed by 0 bases and the J gene end by 0 bases; junction bases not matched to a gene: 14. The CDR3 loop spans 19 amino acids. Source: CD4+ T cells from blood, cultured in vitro, taken after SARS-CoV-2 vaccination. V and J are TRBV30 and TRBJ2-3; TRBD2 matches 8 bases. The TCR sequence derives from a human donor who received a COVID-19 vaccine. The CDR3 nucleotides are TGTGCCTGGAGTGTAAGGGGTGCGGGGGGACCTTCTAGCACAGATACGCAGTATTTT. This sequence encodes CAWSVRGAGGPSSTDTQYF.